A selection of T cell receptor beta chains follows, all from one sample in a study of blood T cell dynamics during melanoma immunotherapy. Libraries were prepared by immunoSEQ multiplex PCR; TCRdb keeps only in-frame clonotypes and omits some of them. The sample lists 9,900 or so clones; about 87% were seen once. The starting material was blood, obtained from a patient treated with checkpoint blockade. The receptors derive from a human donor with melanoma. The CDR3 runs from the conserved cysteine through the conserved F or W.

TRBV19 CATGAARYNEQFF
TRBV28 CASSLEGFSGNTIYF
TRBV13 CASSNSGDPSSYNEQFF
TRBV30 CAWSAPRTFSGNTIYF
TRBV6-1 CASSGDSSGANVLTF
TRBV6-4 CASRPDRESEKAFF
TRBV4-1 CASSQDLGRNTEAFF
TRBV7-2 CASSSGVGGNQPQHF
TRBV5-1 CASSPGSGGSGYTF
TRBV6-5 CASSYRKGSSYNEQFF
TRBV15 CATSRARFRQQNTEAFF
TRBV5-1 CASSPGQGINEKLFF
TRBV18 CASSLGTGVGNTIYF
TRBV7-2 CASSSRTGGGPEAFF
TRBV6-6 CASSLDRVNSDTQYF
TRBV30 CAWSQTSGGETQYF
TRBV7-2 CASSLVVLDGTQYF
TRBV5-6 CASSMRRGLNTEAFF
TRBV28 CASSGTGNRGYTF
TRBV7-2 CASSRIGGNEQFF
TRBV2 CASSLNVENTIYF
TRBV5-1 CASSSGQGQRVSDTQYF